The rows below give T cell receptor beta chains drawn from one sample of a study of shared clonotypes between healthy human individuals. The repertoire was sequenced with immunoSEQ multiplex PCR; TCRdb's copy has only in-frame clones and lacks some. The repertoire holds 450,000 or so clones, more than 70% seen once, with more than 10% in the top ten. Source material: PBMCs. The source of these receptors is a woman between 40 and 55 years old in good health. Some clones in this sample may be carry-over from other donors' samples. CDR3s include the opening cysteine and the closing phenylalanine or tryptophan. D genes are given only for firm matches. For some rows the clone size is stated as once, few or many, or as a class when expanded; others skip it.

D | size | J | V | CDR3 | DNA
TRBD1 | . | TRBJ2-3 | TRBV5-4 | CASSRTGPDTQYF | TGTGCCAGCAGCCGGACAGGTCCAGATACGCAGTATTTT
TRBD1 | . | TRBJ2-5 | TRBV29-1 | CSVNRGGQTQYF | TGCAGCGTCAACAGGGGCGGGCAGACCCAGTACTTC
. | . | TRBJ1-1 | TRBV6-1 | CASSDPRNTEAFF | TGTGCCAGCAGTGACCCACGAAACACTGAAGCTTTCTTT
TRBD2 | . | TRBJ2-7 | TRBV5-1 | CASSSAGLAGQLAYEQYF | TGCGCCAGCAGCTCGGCGGGACTAGCGGGTCAACTCGCCTACGAGCAGTACTTC
. | . | TRBJ2-7 | TRBV29-1 | CSVCLGAEDEQYF | TGCAGCGTTTGTTTGGGAGCGGAGGACGAGCAGTACTTC
. | once | TRBJ2-7 | TRBV5-4 | CASSTSPGSSYEQYF | TGTGCCAGCAGCACGAGCCCGGGCTCAAGCTACGAGCAGTACTTC
. | few | TRBJ2-5 | TRBV2 | CASGVRARETQYF | TGTGCCAGCGGCGTACGAGCCCGGGAGACCCAGTACTTC
TRBD1 | . | TRBJ2-7 | TRBV10-1 | CASTACRTGGAGQYF | TGCGCCAGCACCGCCTGCAGGACAGGGGGCGCAGGGCAGTACTTC
TRBD2 | . | TRBJ2-3 | TRBV7-2 | CASSGTAGGPIADTQYF | TGTGCCAGCAGTGGCACAGCGGGAGGGCCGATAGCAGATACGCAGTATTTT
TRBD1 | many | TRBJ1-1 | TRBV30 | CAWRDRDRNTEAFF | TGTGCCTGGAGGGACCGGGACAGGAACACTGAAGCTTTCTTT
TRBD1 | . | TRBJ2-7 | TRBV5-1 | CASSWRTGFQGHTYEQYF | TGCGCCAGCAGTTGGAGGACAGGATTTCAAGGGCACACCTACGAGCAGTACTTC